One and the same sample provided the 5 T cell receptor beta chains below, sequenced in a study of blood T cells in healthy people across ages. A second PCR of roughly 7 to 11 cycles used a sample-barcoded 5' primer and a J-beta primer mix. MiXCR was run by TCRdb on the 5' RACE reads, yielding one entry per CDR3 protein. The sample contains more than 650,000 distinct CDR3 sequences, about 26% of which appear only once. These data were likewise used in another study, on T cells of mothers and their children.

The sequenced sample consisted of blood. The receptors originated from a boy aged 5-17 years in good health.

This clonotype was detected only a few times. The V and J genes are TRBV5-1 and TRBJ2-3, with D perhaps matching TRBD1 (6 bases). This CDR3 is 14 amino acids long. V was trimmed by 0 bases and J by 7 bases, leaving 12 bases between them. The germline V gene encodes CDR1 SGHRS and CDR2 YFSETQ. The CDR3 loop reads CASSLDGGANTQYF. The DNA of the CDR3 is TGCGCCAGCAGCTTGGATGGGGGCGCGAATACGCAGTATTTT.

This clonotype was detected a few times. V and J are TRBV5-5 and TRBJ2-5, with TRBD1 identical over 7 bases. The J segment lost 5 bases and the V segment lost 5 bases, leaving 12 bases of the junction unmatched. Germline V gene data show CDR1 as SGHKS and CDR2 as YYEKEE (reference sequence). There are 15 residues in the CDR3. CDR3 nucleotides: TGTGCCAGCAGGGGCCGGGACAGAGTGGGCGAGACCCAGTACTTC. Translation: CASRGRDRVGETQYF.

The chain uses TRBV15 and TRBJ2-7, with no clear D. From germline, CDR1 is LNHNV and CDR2 YYDKDF (reference sequence). V dropped 1 base and J dropped 6 bases, with 13 bases sitting between them. The CDR3 totals 14 residues. CDR3 sequence: CATSRGAVESEQYF. The CDR3 nucleotides read TGTGCCACCAGCAGAGGTGCGGTGGAGAGCGAGCAGTACTTC.

The gene calls are TRBV3-1 and TRBJ2-5, with TRBD2 matching 11 bases. V lost 2 bases to trimming and J lost 2 bases; unmatched junction nucleotides: 4. CDR3 length: 16 amino acids. The germline CDR1 and CDR2 sequences are LGHDT and YNNKEL (reference sequence). The CDR3 protein is CASSQPGLADQETQYF. The CDR3 coding sequence is TGTGCCAGCAGCCAACCGGGACTAGCGGATCAAGAGACCCAGTACTTC.

V is TRBV11-2 and J is TRBJ2-5, with D possibly matching TRBD1 (5 bases). TRBJ2-7 explains the end of the DNA better; the J call may be wrong. The CDR3 loop spans 16 amino acids. Germline-derived CDR1 and CDR2 are SGHAT and FQNNGV. This CDR3 reads CASSLAGLNGAYEQYF. In nucleotides, the CDR3 is TGTGCCAGCAGCTTAGCAGGGCTTAATGGAGCCTACGAGCAGTACTTC.